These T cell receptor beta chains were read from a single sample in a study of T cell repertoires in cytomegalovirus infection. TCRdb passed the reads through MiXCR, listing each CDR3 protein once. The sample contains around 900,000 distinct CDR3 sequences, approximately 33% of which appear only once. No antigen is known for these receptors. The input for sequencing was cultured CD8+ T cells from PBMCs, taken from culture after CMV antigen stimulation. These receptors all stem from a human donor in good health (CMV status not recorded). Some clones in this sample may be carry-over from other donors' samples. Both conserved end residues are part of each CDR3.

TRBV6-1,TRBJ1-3,CASSEALIDRDRTGNTIYF
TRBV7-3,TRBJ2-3,CASSSTWGDTQYF
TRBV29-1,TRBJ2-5,CSVEDRKGRETQYF
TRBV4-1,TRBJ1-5,CASSQDLRDGDQPQHF
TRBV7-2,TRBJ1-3,CASSLAAGVGSGNTIYF
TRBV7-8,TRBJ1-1,CASSFYRVVSTEAFF
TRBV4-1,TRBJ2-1,CASSHPASGGAGNEQFF
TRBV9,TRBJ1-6,CASSVTGGGRSPLHF
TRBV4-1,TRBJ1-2,CASSRIRDIEYGYTF
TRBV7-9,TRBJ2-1,CASSLVRYEQFF
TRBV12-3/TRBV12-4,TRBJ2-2,CASSDRVDTGELFF
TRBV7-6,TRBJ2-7,CASSHTAYEQYF
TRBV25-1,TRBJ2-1,CASSEWGDSHNEQFF
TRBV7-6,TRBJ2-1,CASSLGPLAGGNEQFF
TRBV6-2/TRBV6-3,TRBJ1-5,CASRARGGNQPQHF
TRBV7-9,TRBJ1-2,CASSTQQGARYGYTF
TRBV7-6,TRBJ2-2,CASSLAASGELFF
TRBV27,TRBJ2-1,CASSLSWTSLNEQFF
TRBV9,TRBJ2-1,CASSVEGSGDEQFF
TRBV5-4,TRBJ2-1,CASLAGGDNEQFF
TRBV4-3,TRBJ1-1,CASSQDPENTEAFF
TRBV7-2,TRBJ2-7,CASSLLGVLYEQYF
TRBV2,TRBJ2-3,CASTWGEITDTQYF
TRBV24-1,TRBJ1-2,CATSGPQGVSDGYTF
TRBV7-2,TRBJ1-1,CASSLAGGLGSTEAFF
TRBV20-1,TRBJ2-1,CSATGTSGGNEQFF
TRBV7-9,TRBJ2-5,CASSVQDPYQETQYF
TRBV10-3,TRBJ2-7,CAISDWDRSSYEQYF
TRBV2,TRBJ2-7,CASSQTRQGKRSYEQYF
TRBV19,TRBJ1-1,CASSIGGIAFF
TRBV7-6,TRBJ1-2,CASSYRDSHGYTF
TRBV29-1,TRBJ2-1,CSAWPGTSGGATEQFF
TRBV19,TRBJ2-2,CASSPKAGRNTGELFF
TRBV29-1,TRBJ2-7,CSFSRTATYEQYF
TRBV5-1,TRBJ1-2,CASSSTGMDYTF
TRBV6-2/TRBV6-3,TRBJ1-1,CASSYSNTGTEAFF
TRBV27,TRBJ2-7,CASSPRTSLSEQYF
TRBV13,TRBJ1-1,CASSSQANTEAFF
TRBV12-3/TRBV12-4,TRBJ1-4,CASSFWDRGLDNEKLFF
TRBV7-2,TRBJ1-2,CASTPLQGQGYGYTF
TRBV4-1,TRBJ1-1,CASSQARGLTEAFF
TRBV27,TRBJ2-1,CASSWTGRNEQFF